Listed here is a single TCR beta chain. This sample is drawn from a study of cytomegalovirus exposure and HLA in healthy donors. Study background: Earlier results showed 117 million unique TCR beta sequences derived from some 180 million T cells. Within the Caucasian-associated ancestry cluster were about 81% of the roughly 400 genotyped donors.

V shed 0 bases and J 3 bases; nucleotides not matched to a gene: 4. The V gene's germline CDR1 is KGHSH and CDR2 LQKENI. The length of the CDR3 is 15 residues. With 60 Vbeta and 13 Jbeta primers, the PCR was carried out. TCRdb keeps only in-frame clones here, not all; method: immunoSEQ multiplex PCR. The sample gives 100,000 to 150,000 clones, 81% of which show up once; under 2% is in the top ten. Material for sequencing was PBMCs. The chain carries TRBV18 and TRBJ1-1; 7 bases are shared with TRBD1. The origin of this receptor is a man aged 18 to 29 in good health and CMV-seronegative. CDR3: CASSPPEGQHTEAFF. CDR3 DNA: TGTGCCAGCTCACCACCCGAGGGACAGCACACTGAAGCTTTCTTT.